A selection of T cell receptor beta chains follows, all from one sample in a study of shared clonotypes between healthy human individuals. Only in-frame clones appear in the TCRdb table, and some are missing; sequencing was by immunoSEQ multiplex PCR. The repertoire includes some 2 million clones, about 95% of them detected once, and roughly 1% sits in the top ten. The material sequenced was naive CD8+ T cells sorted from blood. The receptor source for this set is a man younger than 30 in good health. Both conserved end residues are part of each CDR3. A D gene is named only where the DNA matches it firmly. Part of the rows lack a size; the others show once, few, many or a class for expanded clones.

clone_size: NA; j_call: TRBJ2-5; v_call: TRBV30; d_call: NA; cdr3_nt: TGTGCCTGGAGTGTCGGAGGGGGAGAGACCCAGTACTTC; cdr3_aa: CAWSVGGGETQYF
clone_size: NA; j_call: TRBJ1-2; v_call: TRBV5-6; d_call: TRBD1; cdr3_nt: TGTGCCAGCAGCACCGGGACAGTTTTAGGCTACACCTTC; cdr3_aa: CASSTGTVLGYTF
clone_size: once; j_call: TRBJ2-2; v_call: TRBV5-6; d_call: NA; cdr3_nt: TGTGCCAGCAGCTTTCTGACGGGGGGCCCCACCGGGGAGCTGTTTTTT; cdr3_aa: CASSFLTGGPTGELFF
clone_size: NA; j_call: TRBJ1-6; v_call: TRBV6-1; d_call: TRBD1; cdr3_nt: TGTGCCAGCAGTGAATCGGGACAGGCGCTTTCACCCCTCCACTTT; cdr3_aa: CASSESGQALSPLHF
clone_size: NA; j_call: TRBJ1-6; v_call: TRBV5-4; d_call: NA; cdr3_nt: TGTGCCAGCAGATCTAACGGCAAGGCTTCACCCCTCCACTTT; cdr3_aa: CASRSNGKASPLHF
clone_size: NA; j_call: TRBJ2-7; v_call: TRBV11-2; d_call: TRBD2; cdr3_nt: TGTGCCAGCAGCTCGGGGGGTAAAAGCTCCTACGAGCAGTACTTC; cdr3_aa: CASSSGGKSSYEQYF
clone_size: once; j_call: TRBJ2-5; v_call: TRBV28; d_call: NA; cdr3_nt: TGTGCCAGCAGTTTATCCGGACAAGAGACCCAGTACTTC; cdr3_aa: CASSLSGQETQYF
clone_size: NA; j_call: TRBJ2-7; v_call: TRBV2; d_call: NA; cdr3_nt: TGTGCCAGCAGTGAAGGAGGCTCCTACGAGCAGTACTTC; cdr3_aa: CASSEGGSYEQYF
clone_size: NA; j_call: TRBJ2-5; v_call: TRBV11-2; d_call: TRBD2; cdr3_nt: TGTGCCAGCAGCCTCAAGTCCGGACTAGCGATCCAAGAGACCCAGTACTTC; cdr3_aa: CASSLKSGLAIQETQYF
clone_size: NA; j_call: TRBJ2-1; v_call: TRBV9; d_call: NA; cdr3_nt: TGTGCCAGCAGCGCCCCCTGGGGCCGTCCAGGGGAGCAGTTCTTC; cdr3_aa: CASSAPWGRPGEQFF
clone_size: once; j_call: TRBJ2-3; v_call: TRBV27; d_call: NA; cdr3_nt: TGTGCCAGCACCCAGTCAGATACGCAGTATTTT; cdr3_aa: CASTQSDTQYF
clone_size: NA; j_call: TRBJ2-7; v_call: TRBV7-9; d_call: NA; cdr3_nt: TGTGCCAGCAGCTGGGGCCTACCGCCCGAGCAGTACTTC; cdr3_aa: CASSWGLPPEQYF
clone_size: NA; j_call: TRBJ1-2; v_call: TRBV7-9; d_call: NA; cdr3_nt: TGTGCCAGCAGCTCTTGGGGGGAATTCTATGGCTACACCTTC; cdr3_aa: CASSSWGEFYGYTF
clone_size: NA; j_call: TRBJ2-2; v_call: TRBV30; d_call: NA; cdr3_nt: TGTGCCTGGAGTCCGACGGGGTCCGGGGAGCTGTTTTTT; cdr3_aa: CAWSPTGSGELFF
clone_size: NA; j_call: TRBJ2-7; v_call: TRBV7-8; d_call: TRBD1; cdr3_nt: TGTGCCAGCAGCACGGACAGGGGCTACGAGCAGTACTTC; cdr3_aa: CASSTDRGYEQYF